The 3 T cell receptor beta chains reported below all come from one sample, sequenced in a study of cytomegalovirus exposure and HLA in healthy donors. The PCR ran on 60 Vbeta and 13 Jbeta primers. TCRdb's table, derived via immunoSEQ multiplex PCR, lists solely in-frame clones and lacks some. The table has about 120,000 clones, about 8.6% seen once. Sequencing was done on a sample of PBMCs. The receptors stem from a woman in her thirties or forties in good health and CMV-seropositive.

This clone was seen a few times. The rearrangement links TRBV7-7 to TRBJ2-5; 8 bases match TRBD1. The V and J ends lost 5 bases and 1 base, in that order; junction bases with no gene match: 3. CDR3 length: 14 residues. Germline V gene data show CDR1 as SSHAT and CDR2 as FNYEAQ (reference sequence). CDR3 amino acids: CASSAGGFQETQYF. CDR3 DNA: TGTGCCAGCAGCGCAGGGGGCTTCCAAGAGACCCAGTACTTC. The full variable domain, its missing parts supplied by reference TRBV7-7 and TRBJ2-5, is GAGVSQSPRYKVTKRGQDVTLRCDPISSHATLYWYQQALGQGPEFLTYFNYEAQPDKSGLPSDRFSAERPEGSISTLTIQRTEQRDSAMYRCASSAGGFQETQYFGPGTRLLVL.

CDR3 amino acids: CASSQPDRESNSPLHF. The DNA for the CDR3 is TGTGCCAGCAGCCAACCAGACAGGGAATCTAATTCACCCCTCCACTTT. The chain joins TRBV4-2 to TRBJ1-6, with TRBD1 identical over 7 bases. V was clipped by 2 bases and J by 6 bases; unmatched bases: 7. The germline V gene has CDR1 LGHNA and CDR2 YNFKEQ. The CDR3 spans 16 residues.

The gene calls are TRBV5-6 and TRBJ1-2; 7 nucleotides match TRBD1. With V trimmed by 3 bases and J by 8 bases, 13 bases remained unmatched. CDR3 length: 15 residues. CDR1 is SGHDT, CDR2 YYEEEE, per germline. CDR3 protein: CASSSTTGWSGGYTF. Written as DNA, the CDR3 is TGTGCCAGCAGCTCAACGACAGGGTGGTCGGGAGGCTACACCTTC.